This record concerns one T cell receptor beta chain sequence. Its antigen is unknown. A much bigger clone sits one base away, suggesting this may be a read error. Primed by a sample-barcoded 5' primer and a J-beta primer mix, a second PCR proceeded for about 6 to 11 cycles. TCRdb used MiXCR to reprocess the 5' RACE reads, holding one entry per CDR3 protein. The sample lists 800,000 to 950,000 distinct CDR3 sequences; 45% to 50% were seen once. This record belongs to a study of blood T cells in healthy people across ages. Points from the study as a whole: Diversity figures derived from one million T cells were judged to underestimate the true value. Unsorted PBMCs prevented conclusive naive versus antigen-experienced comparison.

Drawn from each donor were ten milliliters of peripheral blood. The sequenced sample was blood. This TCR was recovered from a man aged 25-45 years in good health.

In DNA form, the CDR3 reads TGTGCCAGCAGTGGAGACAGTTCTTACAATGGGCAGTTCTTC. Protein: CASSGDSSYNGQFF. The chain recombines TRBV2 with TRBJ2-1; tentatively, D is TRBD1 (5 bases). In germline, CDR1 is SNHLY, CDR2 FYNNEI. CDR3 length: 14 residues.